Each of the 14 T cell receptor beta chains below was sequenced from the same sample in a study of blood T cells in healthy people across ages (dated by TCRdb to about 2015). The method behind the library was 5' RACE. The sample was run on an Illumina HiSeq 2500. The second PCR ran for about 6 to 11 cycles and used a J-beta primer mix along with a sample-barcoded 5' primer. The public reads were reprocessed in TCRdb via fastp at Q25 and MiXCR, keeping in-frame beta chains. Each entry is one CDR3 protein sequence, shown with its most common DNA and genes. The sample records 800,000 or so distinct CDR3 sequences, 25% of which are singletons. Of the sample, roughly 3.5% falls within the top ten clones. This sample was also put to use in a study of T cells of mothers and their children.

Source material: blood. These receptor sequences come from a boy between 10 and 17 years old in good health.

This clonotype was seen a handful of times. The chain is built from TRBV4-3 and TRBJ2-5, with 9 positions matching TRBD2. Judging by the DNA end, TRBJ2-1 fits better; the J call may be wrong. The CDR3 contains 16 residues. In germline, CDR1 is LGHNA, CDR2 YSLEER. The CDR3 nucleotides read TGCGCCAGCAGCCAAGATCGCGCGGGGGGGCTATATGAGCAGTTCTTC. It encodes CASSQDRAGGLYEQFF.

The rearrangement links TRBV29-1 to TRBJ2-1, with D unresolved. V was trimmed by 6 bases and J by 1 base, leaving 10 bases between them. The CDR3 is 13 residues long. Germline assignment: CDR1 SQVTM and CDR2 ANQGSEA. The CDR3 DNA sequence: TGCAGCGTAGTAACGGTATCCTACAATGAGCAGTTCTTC. Residues: CSVVTVSYNEQFF.

This clonotype turned up a few times. This chain joins TRBV2 and TRBJ1-5; D is unresolved. V shed 5 bases and J shed 6 bases, with 17 bases lying between them. Germline loops: CDR1 SNHLY, CDR2 FYNNEI. The CDR3 spans 15 residues. CDR3 nucleotide sequence: TGTGCCAGCAGTCACGTGACCAGGCTAGGTCAGCCCCAGCATTTT. It yields the protein CASSHVTRLGQPQHF.

The chain uses TRBV28 and TRBJ2-5; 7 bases match TRBD2. Trimming removed 5 bases from V and 2 bases from J; junction bases left unmatched: 8. This CDR3 contains 15 residues. Germline V gene data show CDR1 as MDHEN and CDR2 as SYDVKM. CDR3 residues: CASSGGGDLQETQYF. The CDR3 coding sequence is TGTGCCAGCAGTGGGGGAGGGGACTTACAAGAGACCCAGTACTTC.

J is TRBJ2-7 and V is TRBV28, with a tentative D call TRBD1 (7 bases). The CDR3 length is 14 residues. CDR1 and CDR2 from the germline V gene are MDHEN and SYDVKM. V shed 6 bases and J shed 2 bases, with 14 bases lying between them. CDR3 protein: CASSRTGGPYEQYF. The DNA of the CDR3 is TGTGCCAGCAGCCGGACAGGAGGGCCCTACGAGCAGTACTTC.

This clonotype has more than one count but fewer than ten. The CDR3 bases are TGTGCCAGCCGACTAGCGGGACTCAACGAGCAGTACTTC. Translated: CASRLAGLNEQYF. This rearrangement joins TRBV28 to TRBJ2-5; TRBD2 matches at 11 bases. The J call could be wrong; TRBJ2-7 is a better fit for the DNA end. The CDR3 extends over 13 amino acids. Germline lookup yields CDR1 MDHEN and CDR2 SYDVKM.

As concerns this clonotype: A much larger clone sits a single nucleotide away, making a read error possible. The chain joins TRBV11-2 to TRBJ1-1; no firm D call. V lost 4 bases and J lost 1, with 4 bases in between. The CDR3 runs 12 residues. CDR1 is SGHAT and CDR2 is FQNNGV in the germline V gene. This CDR3 is CASSWENTEAFF. For the CDR3, the DNA is TGTGCCAGCAGCTGGGAGAACACTGAAGCTTTCTTT.

This chain joins TRBV12-3 or TRBV12-4 and TRBJ2-7; 7 nucleotides align to TRBD1. CDR3 length: 16 residues. V lost 3 bases, J lost 0 bases, and 8 bases stayed unmatched. Here the CDR3 reads CASSFAGTALSYEQYF. The CDR3, as DNA: TGTGCCAGCAGTTTCGCCGGGACAGCACTCTCCTACGAGCAGTACTTC.

The J gene is TRBJ2-5, the V gene TRBV5-4; 8 nucleotides line up with TRBD1. The CDR3 contains 14 residues. V shed 2 bases and J 3 bases; nucleotides not matched to a gene: 3. Looked up from germline, CDR1 is SGHNT and CDR2 is YYREEE (reference sequence). The CDR3 DNA reads TGTGCCAGCAGCTTCGGACAGGGCGAAGAGACCCAGTACTTC. Its protein is CASSFGQGEETQYF.

This clonotype was counted ten times or more. The genes are TRBV10-3 and TRBJ1-4; 8 bases align to TRBD1. The J segment lost 8 bases and the V segment lost 8 bases, leaving 7 bases of the junction unmatched. Germline CDR1 reads ENHRY; CDR2 reads SYGVKD. The CDR3 loop spans 13 amino acids. CDR3: CAIGGAGGEKLFF. As DNA, the CDR3 is TGTGCCATCGGCGGGGCAGGGGGCGAAAAACTGTTTTTT.

This clonotype was observed a few times. The genes are TRBV24-1 and TRBJ1-1, with D maybe TRBD1 (5 bases). Trimming shortened V by 5 bases and J by 4 bases, and 7 bases separated the two germline ends. Germline CDR1 KGHDR, CDR2 SFDVKD. The CDR3 covers 12 residues. For the CDR3, the DNA is TGTGCCACCAGTGGGGGGGGCACTGAAGCTTTCTTT. It yields the protein CATSGGGTEAFF.

This clonotype has just a few counts. V is TRBV5-5 and J is TRBJ2-7, with D perhaps TRBD1 or TRBD2 (5 bases each). V dropped 2 bases and J dropped 2 bases, with 17 bases sitting between them. This CDR3 region has 16 residues. Germline lookup yields CDR1 SGHKS and CDR2 YYEKEE (reference sequence). CDR3 region: CASSLGTAPNAYEQYF. The CDR3 nucleotides are TGTGCCAGCAGCTTAGGGACGGCGCCCAACGCCTACGAGCAGTACTTC.

V is TRBV30 and J is TRBJ2-1; a possible D gene is TRBD1 (5 bases). V lost 4 bases to trimming and J lost 0 bases, with 10 bases between them. The CDR3 length is 14 residues. Germline CDR1 reads GTSNPN; CDR2 reads SVGIG (reference sequence). CDR3 sequence: CAWIRGSSYNEQFF. CDR3 sequence (DNA): TGTGCCTGGATAAGGGGCAGCTCCTACAATGAGCAGTTCTTC.

This clonotype was counted only a few times. The chain is built from TRBV7-2 and TRBJ1-1; 9 bases match TRBD1. The CDR3 spans 14 residues. Looked up from germline, CDR1 is SGHTA and CDR2 is FQGNSA. V was clipped by 5 bases and J by 4 bases; unmatched bases: 5. This CDR3 reads CASSNRGPGTEAFF. In nucleotides, the CDR3 is TGTGCCAGCAGCAACAGGGGGCCGGGCACTGAAGCTTTCTTT.